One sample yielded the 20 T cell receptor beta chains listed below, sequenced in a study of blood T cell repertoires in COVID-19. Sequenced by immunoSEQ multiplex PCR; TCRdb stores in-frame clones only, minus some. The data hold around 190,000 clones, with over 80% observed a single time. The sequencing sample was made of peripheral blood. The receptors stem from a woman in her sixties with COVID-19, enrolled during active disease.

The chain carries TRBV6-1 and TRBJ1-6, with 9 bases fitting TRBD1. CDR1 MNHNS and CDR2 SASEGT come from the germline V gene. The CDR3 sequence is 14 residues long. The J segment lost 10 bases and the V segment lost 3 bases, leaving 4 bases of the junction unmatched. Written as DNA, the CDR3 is TGTGCCAGCAGTGATAACAGGGGGCGATCACCCCTCCACTTT. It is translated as CASSDNRGRSPLHF.

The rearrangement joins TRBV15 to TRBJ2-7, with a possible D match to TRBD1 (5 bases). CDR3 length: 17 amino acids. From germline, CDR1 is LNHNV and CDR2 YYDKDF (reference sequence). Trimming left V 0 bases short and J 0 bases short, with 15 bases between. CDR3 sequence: CATSRDRMGQNSYEQYV. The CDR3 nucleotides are TGTGCCACCAGCAGAGATAGAATGGGGCAGAACTCCTACGAGCAGTACGTC.

Here the CDR3 DNA reads TGTGCCAGCAGCCGAGGTAATTCACCCCTCCACTTT. Encoded protein: CASSRGNSPLHF. The chain is built from TRBV3-1 (or the pseudogene TRBV3-2) and TRBJ1-6; D unresolved. Trimming removed 4 bases from V and 6 bases from J, with 4 bases in between. The CDR3 contains 12 residues. Germline CDR1 is LGHDT and CDR2 is YNNKEL (reference sequence).

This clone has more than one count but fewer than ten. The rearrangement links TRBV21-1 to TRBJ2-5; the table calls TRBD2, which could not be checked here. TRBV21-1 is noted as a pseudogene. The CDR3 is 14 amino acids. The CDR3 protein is CATLLAVYQETQYF. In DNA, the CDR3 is TGTGCCACCCTCCTAGCGGTGTACCAAGAGACCCAGTACTTC.

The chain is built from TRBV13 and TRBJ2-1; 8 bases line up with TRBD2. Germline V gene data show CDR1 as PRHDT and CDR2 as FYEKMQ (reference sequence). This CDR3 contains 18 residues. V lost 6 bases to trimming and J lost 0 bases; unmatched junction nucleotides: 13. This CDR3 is CASRRSSGGVSSYNEQFF. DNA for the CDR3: TGTGCCAGCAGACGATCGAGCGGGGGCGTTAGCTCCTACAATGAGCAGTTCTTC.

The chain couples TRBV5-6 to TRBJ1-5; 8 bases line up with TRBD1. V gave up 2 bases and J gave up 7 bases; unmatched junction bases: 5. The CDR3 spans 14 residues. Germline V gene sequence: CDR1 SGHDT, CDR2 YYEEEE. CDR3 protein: CASSLGQGGQPQHF. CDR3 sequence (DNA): TGTGCCAGCAGCTTAGGACAGGGTGGCCAGCCCCAGCATTTT. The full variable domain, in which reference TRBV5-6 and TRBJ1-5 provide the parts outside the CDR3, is DAGVTQSPTHLIKTRGQQVTLRCSPKSGHDTVSWYQQALGQGPQFIFQYYEEEERQRGNFPDRFSGHQFPNYSSELNVNALLLGDSALYLCASSLGQGGQPQHFGDGTRLSIL.

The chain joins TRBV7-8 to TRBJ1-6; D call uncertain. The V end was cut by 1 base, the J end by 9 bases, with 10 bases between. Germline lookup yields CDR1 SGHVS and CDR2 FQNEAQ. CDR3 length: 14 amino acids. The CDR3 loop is CASSLDSVGSPLHF. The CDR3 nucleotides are TGTGCCAGCAGCTTAGATTCAGTTGGTTCACCCCTCCACTTT. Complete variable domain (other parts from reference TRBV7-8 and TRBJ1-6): GAGVSQSPRYKVAKRGQDVALRCDPISGHVSLFWYQQALGQGPEFLTYFQNEAQLDKSGLPSDRFFAERPEGSVSTLKIQRTQQEDSAVYLCASSLDSVGSPLHFGNGTRLTVT.

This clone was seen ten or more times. CDR3 coding DNA: TGTGCCAGCAGTTCGGCAGGGCAGCTCTCTGGGGCCAACGTCCTGACTTTC. Translated, it gives CASSSAGQLSGANVLTF. This chain uses TRBV28 with TRBJ2-6; D might be TRBD1 (5 bases). The CDR3 sequence is 17 residues long. Germline V gene sequence: CDR1 MDHEN, CDR2 SYDVKM. V lost 4 bases and J lost 0, with 13 bases in between.

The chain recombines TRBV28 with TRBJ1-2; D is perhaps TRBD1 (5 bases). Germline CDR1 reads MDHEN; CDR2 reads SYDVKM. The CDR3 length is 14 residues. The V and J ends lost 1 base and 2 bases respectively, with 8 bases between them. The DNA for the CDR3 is TGTGCCAGCAGTTTATCGGGGGTGAACTATGGCTACACCTTC. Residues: CASSLSGVNYGYTF.

CDR3 loop: CASLQWDSEIGGYTF. The CDR3 nucleotides are TGTGCCAGCCTGCAGTGGGACAGCGAAATAGGTGGCTACACCTTC. The chain is built from TRBV7-3 and TRBJ1-2, with 7 bases that match TRBD1. Losses at the gene ends were 8 bases for V and 7 bases for J; bases not matched to a gene: 16. CDR3 size: 15 residues. Germline values: CDR1 SGHTA, CDR2 FQGTGA. The whole variable domain, remainder taken from reference TRBV7-3 and TRBJ1-2, is GAGVSQTPSNKVTEKGKYVELRCDPISGHTALYWYRQSLGQGPEFLIYFQGTGAADDSGLPNDRFFAVRPEGSVSTLKIQRTERGDSAVYLCASLQWDSEIGGYTFGSGTRLTVV.

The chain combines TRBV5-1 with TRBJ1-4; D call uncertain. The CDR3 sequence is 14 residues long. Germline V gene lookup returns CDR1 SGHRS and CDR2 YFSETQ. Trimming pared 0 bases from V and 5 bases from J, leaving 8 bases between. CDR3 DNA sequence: TGCGCCAGCAGCTTGGAGAGCGTAAATGAAAAACTGTTTTTT. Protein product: CASSLESVNEKLFF. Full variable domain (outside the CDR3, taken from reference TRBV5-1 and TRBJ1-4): KAGVTQTPRYLIKTRGQQVTLSCSPISGHRSVSWYQQTPGQGLQFLFEYFSETQRNKGNFPGRFSGRQFSNSRSEMNVSTLELGDSALYLCASSLESVNEKLFFGSGTQLSVL.

The CDR3 reads CASSQDWGHNSPLHF. CDR3 coding DNA: TGTGCCAGCAGCCAAGATTGGGGGCATAATTCACCCCTCCACTTT. The chain employs TRBV3-1 (or the pseudogene TRBV3-2) and TRBJ1-6; D might be TRBD1 (6 bases). Looked up from germline, CDR1 is LGHDT and CDR2 is YNNKEL (reference sequence). This CDR3 region has 15 residues. V lost 0 bases and J lost 5, with 8 bases in between.

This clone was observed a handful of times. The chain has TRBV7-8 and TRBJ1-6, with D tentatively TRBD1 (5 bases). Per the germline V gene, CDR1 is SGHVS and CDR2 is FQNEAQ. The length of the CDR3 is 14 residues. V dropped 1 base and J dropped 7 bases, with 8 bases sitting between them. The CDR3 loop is CASSLGQKNSPLHF. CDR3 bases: TGTGCCAGCAGCTTAGGACAGAAAAATTCACCCCTCCACTTT.

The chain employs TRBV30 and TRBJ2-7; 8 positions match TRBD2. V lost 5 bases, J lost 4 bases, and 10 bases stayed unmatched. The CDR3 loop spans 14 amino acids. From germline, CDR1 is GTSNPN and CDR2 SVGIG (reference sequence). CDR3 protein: CAWDDGGGSYEQYF. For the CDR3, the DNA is TGTGCCTGGGACGATGGCGGGGGGTCGTACGAGCAGTACTTC.

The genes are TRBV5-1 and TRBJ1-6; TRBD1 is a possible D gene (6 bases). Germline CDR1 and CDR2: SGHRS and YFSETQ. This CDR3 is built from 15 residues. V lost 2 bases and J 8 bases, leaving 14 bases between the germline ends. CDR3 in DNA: TGCGCCAGCAGCTTAACAGGGAGCTCGGATTCACCCCTCCACTTT. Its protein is CASSLTGSSDSPLHF. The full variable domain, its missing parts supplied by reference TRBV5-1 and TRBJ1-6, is KAGVTQTPRYLIKTRGQQVTLSCSPISGHRSVSWYQQTPGQGLQFLFEYFSETQRNKGNFPGRFSGRQFSNSRSEMNVSTLELGDSALYLCASSLTGSSDSPLHFGNGTRLTVT.

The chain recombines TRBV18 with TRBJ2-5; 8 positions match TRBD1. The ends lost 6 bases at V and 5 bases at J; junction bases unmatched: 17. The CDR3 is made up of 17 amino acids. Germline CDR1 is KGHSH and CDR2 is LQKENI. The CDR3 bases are TGTGCCAGCTCTCTACGGACAGGGAGGTCACCGGGTGAGACCCAGTACTTC. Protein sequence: CASSLRTGRSPGETQYF.

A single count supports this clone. CDR3 protein: CASSSTTVGELFF. The DNA for the CDR3 is TGTGCCAGCAGTTCAACAACCGTGGGGGAGCTGTTTTTT. The V and J genes are TRBV6-6 and TRBJ2-2, with D uncertain. With 4 bases removed from V and 8 bases from J, the gap between germline ends came to 11 bases. From germline, CDR1 is MNHNY and CDR2 SVGAGI (reference sequence). The CDR3 contains 13 residues.

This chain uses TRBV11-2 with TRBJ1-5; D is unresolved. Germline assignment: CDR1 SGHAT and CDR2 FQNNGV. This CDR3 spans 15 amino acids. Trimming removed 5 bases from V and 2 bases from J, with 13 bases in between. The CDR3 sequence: CASSAGGYGNQPQHF. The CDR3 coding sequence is TGTGCCAGCAGCGCCGGCGGGTATGGCAATCAGCCCCAGCATTTT.

The CDR3 reads CASTRKWGQGGFEKLFF. The DNA for the CDR3 is TGTGCCAGCACTAGAAAATGGGGACAGGGGGGATTTGAAAAACTGTTTTTT. The rearrangement joins TRBV19 to TRBJ1-4; 11 bases align to TRBD1. This CDR3 spans 17 amino acids. Losses at the gene ends were 9 bases for V and 7 bases for J; bases not matched to a gene: 16. Germline CDR1 LNHDA, CDR2 SQIVND (reference sequence). The variable domain in full, with the rest retrieved from reference TRBV19 and TRBJ1-4, is DGGITQSPKYLFRKEGQNVTLSCEQNLNHDAMYWYRQDPGQGLRLIYYSQIVNDFQKGDIAEGYSVSREKKESFPLTVTSAQKNPTAFYLCASTRKWGQGGFEKLFFGSGTQLSVL.

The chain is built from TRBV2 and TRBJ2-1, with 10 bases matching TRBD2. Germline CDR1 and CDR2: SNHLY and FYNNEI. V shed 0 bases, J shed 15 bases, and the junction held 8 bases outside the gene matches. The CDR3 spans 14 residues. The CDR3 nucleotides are TGTGCCAGCAGTGAAGCGCTGAGCGGGGGGGGTCGGTTCTTC. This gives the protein CASSEALSGGGRFF.